The clone carrying this TCR beta chain has a count of ten or more. Its antigen is as yet unknown. This specimen belongs to a study of T cells in Graves' hyperthyroidism and ophthalmopathy. Study findings and constraints: In the blood, most expanded thyroid clonotypes above 0.001 appeared as well.

V lost 5 bases to trimming and J lost 2 bases, with 13 bases between them. Germline V gene data show CDR1 as DFQATT and CDR2 as SNEGSKA (reference sequence). This CDR3 has 14 amino acids. The study excluded patients with uncontrolled infection, other autoimmune disease, pregnancy or lactation. Each diagnosis drew on symptoms, thyroxine, TRAb, thyroid ultrasound and orbital computed tomography findings. It was RNA transcripts that yielded the amplified TCR beta CDR3 regions. HTBI primers drove first-round RT-PCR of the TCR CDR3. MiXCR, applied by TCRdb to the multiplex PCR reads, yields one record per CDR3 protein. The sample holds around 800,000 distinct CDR3 sequences, roughly 40% seen once.

This chain links TRBV20-1 with TRBJ1-5, with D possibly being TRBD1 (6 bases). This receptor was identified in a man younger than 35 with Graves' hyperthyroidism. Sequenced sample: blood. The CDR3 loop reads CSALHRAGNQPQHF. CDR3 DNA: TGCAGTGCTTTGCACAGGGCCGGCAATCAGCCCCAGCATTTT.